The rows below give T cell receptor beta chains drawn from one sample of a study of cytomegalovirus exposure and HLA in healthy donors. Only in-frame clones appear in the TCRdb table, and some are missing; sequencing was by immunoSEQ multiplex PCR. This sample's table reports roughly 120,000 clones. The specimen was PBMCs. The receptors derive from a man between 25 and 39 years old in good health and CMV-seronegative. Each CDR3 is given with its conserved first and last residue. Fields, in order: CDR3 protein, CDR3 DNA, J gene, V gene, D gene. D genes are given only for firm matches.

CASSQDRGGQGMSGNTIYF TGCGCCAGCAGCCAAGATCGAGGGGGACAGGGGATGTCTGGAAACACCATATATTTT TRBJ1-3 TRBV4-1 TRBD1
CASSDSREGTGELFF TGTGCCAGCAGTGACTCTAGAGAGGGCACCGGGGAGCTGTTTTTT TRBJ2-2 TRBV6-4 .
CAWSAAQGSGNTIYF TGTGCCTGGAGCGCCGCCCAGGGCTCGGGAAACACCATATATTTT TRBJ1-3 TRBV30 .
CASSPNRVPGNTIYF TGTGCCAGCAGCCCCAACAGGGTCCCAGGAAACACCATATATTTT TRBJ1-3 TRBV11-2 .
CASSLVDRAYNEQFF TGTGCCAGCAGCTTGGTTGACAGGGCCTACAATGAGCAGTTCTTC TRBJ2-1 TRBV5-6 TRBD1
CASSPGEGTDTQYF TGTGCCAGCAGCCCCGGGGAAGGCACAGATACGCAGTATTTT TRBJ2-3 TRBV11-2 .
CASSPRRNTEAFF TGTGCCAGCAGCCCGAGGAGGAACACTGAAGCTTTCTTT TRBJ1-1 TRBV14 .
CASNPGTGFYEQYF TGTGCCAGCAATCCCGGGACAGGTTTCTACGAGCAGTACTTC TRBJ2-7 TRBV6-5 TRBD1
CASSQRGTPSTDTQYF TGCGCCAGCAGCCAAAGGGGGACCCCGAGCACAGATACGCAGTATTTT TRBJ2-3 TRBV4-1 .
CASSLEMRGGELFF TGTGCCAGCTCCCTAGAGATGCGCGGGGGGGAGCTGTTTTTT TRBJ2-2 TRBV11-2 .
CASSVGTVYGYTF TGTGCCAGCAGCGTAGGGACAGTCTATGGCTACACCTTC TRBJ1-2 TRBV7-9 TRBD1
CAGSTDRFSYEQYF TGTGCCGGATCTACGGACAGGTTCTCCTACGAGCAGTACTTC TRBJ2-7 TRBV2 TRBD1
CASSRDSRLGTF TGTGCCAGTAGTCGGGACAGCCGGCTAGGCACCTTC TRBJ1-2 TRBV19 TRBD1
CASGSGNTGELFF TGTGCCAGCGGGAGCGGGAACACCGGGGAGCTGTTTTTT TRBJ2-2 TRBV6-1 .
CASSLSAGGGETQYF TGTGCCAGCAGTTTATCGGCAGGGGGCGGGGAGACCCAGTACTTC TRBJ2-5 TRBV28 TRBD1
CASSKLAGGHNEQFF TGTGCCAGCAGCAAACTAGCGGGAGGGCACAATGAGCAGTTCTTC TRBJ2-1 TRBV6-5 TRBD2
CSAPMADEQFF TGCAGTGCTCCTATGGCGGATGAGCAGTTCTTC TRBJ2-1 TRBV20-1 .
CASSVAFTGEQYF TGTGCCAGCAGTGTAGCGTTCACAGGGGAGCAGTACTTC TRBJ2-7 TRBV2 .
CASRQWQGTTNEKLFF TGTGCCAGCCGCCAATGGCAGGGTACAACTAATGAAAAACTGTTTTTT TRBJ1-4 TRBV28 .
CASSSVGLNEQYF TGTGCCAGCAGTTCCGTGGGACTAAACGAGCAGTACTTC TRBJ2-7 TRBV6-6 TRBD2
CASSLTGGAKGYTF TGTGCCAGCAGTCTAACAGGGGGCGCGAAAGGCTACACCTTC TRBJ1-2 TRBV27 TRBD1
CASSIRTDWNTEAFF TGTGCCAGTAGTATAAGGACAGACTGGAACACTGAAGCTTTCTTT TRBJ1-1 TRBV19 .
CASSGTTSESYEQYF TGTGCCAGCAGTGGGACGACTAGCGAGTCCTACGAGCAGTACTTC TRBJ2-7 TRBV6-5 TRBD2
CASSQDPGGRTYNEQFF TGCGCCAGCAGCCAAGACCCCGGCGGGAGGACCTACAATGAGCAGTTCTTC TRBJ2-1 TRBV4-1 TRBD2
CATSRDSAGNTIYF TGTGCCACCAGCAGGGACAGTGCTGGAAACACCATATATTTT TRBJ1-3 TRBV15 .
CASSYGGDTEAFF TGTGCCAGCAGTTACGGCGGGGACACTGAAGCTTTCTTT TRBJ1-1 TRBV6-6 .
CASSLGDESRPYNEQFF TGTGCCAGCAGCTTGGGAGATGAAAGTAGACCCTACAATGAGCAGTTCTTC TRBJ2-1 TRBV11-1 .
CASSLASRETQYF TGTGCCAGCAGTCTAGCGTCTCGAGAGACCCAGTACTTC TRBJ2-5 TRBV28 .